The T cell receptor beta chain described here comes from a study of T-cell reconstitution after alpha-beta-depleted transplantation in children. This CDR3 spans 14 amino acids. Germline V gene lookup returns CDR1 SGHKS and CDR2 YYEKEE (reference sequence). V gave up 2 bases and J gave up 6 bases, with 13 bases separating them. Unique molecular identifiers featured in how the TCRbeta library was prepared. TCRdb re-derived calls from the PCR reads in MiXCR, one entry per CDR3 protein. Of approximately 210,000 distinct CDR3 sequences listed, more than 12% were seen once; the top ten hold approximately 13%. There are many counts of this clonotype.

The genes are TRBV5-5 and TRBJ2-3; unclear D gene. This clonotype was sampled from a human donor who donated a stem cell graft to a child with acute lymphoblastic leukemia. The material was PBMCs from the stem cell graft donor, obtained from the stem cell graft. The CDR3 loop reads CASSFGTPRDTQYF. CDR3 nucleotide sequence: TGTGCCAGCAGCTTCGGCACTCCGAGGGATACGCAGTATTTT.